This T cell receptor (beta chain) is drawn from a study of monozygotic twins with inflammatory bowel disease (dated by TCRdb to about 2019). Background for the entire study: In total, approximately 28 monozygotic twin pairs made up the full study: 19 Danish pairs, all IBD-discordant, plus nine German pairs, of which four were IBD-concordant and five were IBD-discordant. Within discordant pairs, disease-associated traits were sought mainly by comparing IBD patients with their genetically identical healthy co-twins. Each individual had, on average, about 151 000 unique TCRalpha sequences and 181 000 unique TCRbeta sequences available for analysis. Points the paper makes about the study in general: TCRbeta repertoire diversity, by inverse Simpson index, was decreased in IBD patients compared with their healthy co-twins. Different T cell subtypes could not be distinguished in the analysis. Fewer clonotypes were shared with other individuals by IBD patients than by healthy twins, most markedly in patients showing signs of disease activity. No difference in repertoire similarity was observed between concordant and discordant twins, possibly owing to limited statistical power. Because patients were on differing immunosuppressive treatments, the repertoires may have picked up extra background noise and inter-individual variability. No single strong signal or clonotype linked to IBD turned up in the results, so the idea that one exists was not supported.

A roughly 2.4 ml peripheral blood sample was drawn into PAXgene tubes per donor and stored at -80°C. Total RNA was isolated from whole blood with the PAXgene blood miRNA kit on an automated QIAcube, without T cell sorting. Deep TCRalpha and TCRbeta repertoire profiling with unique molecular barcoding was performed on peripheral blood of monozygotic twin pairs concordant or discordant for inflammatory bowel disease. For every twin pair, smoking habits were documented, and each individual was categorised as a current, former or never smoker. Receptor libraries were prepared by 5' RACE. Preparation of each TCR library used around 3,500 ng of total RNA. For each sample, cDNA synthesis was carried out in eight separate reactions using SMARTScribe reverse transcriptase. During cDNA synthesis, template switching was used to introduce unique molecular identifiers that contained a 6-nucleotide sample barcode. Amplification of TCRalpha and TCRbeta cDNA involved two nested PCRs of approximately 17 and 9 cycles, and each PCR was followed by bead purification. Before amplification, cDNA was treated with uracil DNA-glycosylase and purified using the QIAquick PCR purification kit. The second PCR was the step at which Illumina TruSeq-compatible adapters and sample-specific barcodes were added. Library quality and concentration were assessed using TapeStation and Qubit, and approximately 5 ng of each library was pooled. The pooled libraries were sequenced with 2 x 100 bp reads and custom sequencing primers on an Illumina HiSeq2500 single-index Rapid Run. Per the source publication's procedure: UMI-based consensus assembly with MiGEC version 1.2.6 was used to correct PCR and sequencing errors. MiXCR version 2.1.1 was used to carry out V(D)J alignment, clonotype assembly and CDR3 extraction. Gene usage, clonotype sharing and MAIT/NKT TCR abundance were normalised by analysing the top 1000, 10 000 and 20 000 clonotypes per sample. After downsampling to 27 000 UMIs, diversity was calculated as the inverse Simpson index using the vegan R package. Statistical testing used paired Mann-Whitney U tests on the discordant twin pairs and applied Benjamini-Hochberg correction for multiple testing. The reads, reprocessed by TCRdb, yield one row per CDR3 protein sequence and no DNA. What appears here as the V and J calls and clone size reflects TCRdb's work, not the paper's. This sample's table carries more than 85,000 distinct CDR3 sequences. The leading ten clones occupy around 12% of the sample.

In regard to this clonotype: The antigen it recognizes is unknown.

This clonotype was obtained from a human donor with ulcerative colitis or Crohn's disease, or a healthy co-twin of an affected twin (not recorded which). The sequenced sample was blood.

The CDR3 sequence is CASRGLESSYNEQFF. The sequence is built from TRBV27 and TRBJ2-1; there is no DNA to check the TCRdb D call of TRBD2. From the cysteine through the phenylalanine, the CDR3 covers 15 amino acids. DNA is not on record. The germline V gene (reference sequence) supplies CDR1 MNHEY and CDR2 SMNVEV.